What follows are 2 T cell receptor beta chains derived from one specimen sequenced in a study of identical twins. TCRdb re-called the 5' RACE reads with MiXCR, one entry per CDR3 protein. The sample includes 400,000 to 550,000 distinct CDR3 sequences, 20% to 25% of them seen just once. This sample also belongs to another study, concerning T cells expressing NK-cell markers.

The sample taken for sequencing was CD4+ T cells sorted from blood. Source of these receptors: a woman under 30 in good health.

The genes are TRBV15 and TRBJ2-1; possibly TRBD2 for D (5 bases). CDR3 length: 12 residues. From germline, CDR1 is LNHNV and CDR2 YYDKDF (reference sequence). V dropped 0 bases and J dropped 12 bases, with 9 bases sitting between them. The CDR3 DNA reads TGTGCCACCAGCAGAGAGCCGGGGATGCAGTTCTTC. This sequence encodes CATSREPGMQFF.

This clonotype was seen more than once but under ten times. The chain combines TRBV20-1 with TRBJ2-2, with D perhaps TRBD1 (5 bases). Germline CDR1 and CDR2: DFQATT and SNEGSKA (reference sequence). The CDR3 length is 14 residues. Between the trimmed V and J ends, which lost 1 base and 4 bases, there was a span of 10 bases. Here the CDR3 reads CSARARQSTGELFF. CDR3 nucleotide sequence: TGCAGTGCTAGAGCCCGACAGTCCACCGGGGAGCTGTTTTTT.